This TCR beta chain was identified in a study of cytomegalovirus exposure and HLA in healthy donors. Study overall: The roughly 700 first-cohort repertoires shared a platform with the approximately 110 validation repertoires, as reported in a later analysis.

Profiling relied on immunoSEQ multiplex PCR, and the TCRdb table lists in-frame clones only, not all of them. The table has hundreds of thousands of clones, roughly 84% seen once. The receptor was isolated from a woman aged 25-40 years in good health and CMV-seropositive. What was sequenced was PBMCs.

The CDR3 is CASSSRRPGQGDYGYTF. The CDR3 region has the DNA TGTGCCAGCAGCTCTAGGCGCCCGGGACAGGGTGACTATGGCTACACCTTC. V and J are TRBV5-8 and TRBJ1-2; 9 nucleotides agree with TRBD1. The trim removed 3 bases at V and 3 bases at J, leaving 12 bases unmatched. Germline CDR1 reads SGHTS; CDR2 reads YDEGEE. The CDR3 is 17 residues long.